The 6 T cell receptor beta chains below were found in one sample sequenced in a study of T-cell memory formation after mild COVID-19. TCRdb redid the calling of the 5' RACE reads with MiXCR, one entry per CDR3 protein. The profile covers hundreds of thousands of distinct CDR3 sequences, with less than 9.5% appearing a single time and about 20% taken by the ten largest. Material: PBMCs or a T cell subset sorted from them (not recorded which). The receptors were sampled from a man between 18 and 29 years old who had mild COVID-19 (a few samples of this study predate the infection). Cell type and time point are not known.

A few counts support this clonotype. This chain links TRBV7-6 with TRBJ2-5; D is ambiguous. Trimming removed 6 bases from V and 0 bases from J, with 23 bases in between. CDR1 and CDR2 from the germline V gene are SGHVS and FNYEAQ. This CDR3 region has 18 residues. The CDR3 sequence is CASSHPASLSRYQETQYF. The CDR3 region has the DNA TGTGCCAGCAGTCACCCCGCCTCCCTTTCCCGGTACCAAGAGACCCAGTACTTC.

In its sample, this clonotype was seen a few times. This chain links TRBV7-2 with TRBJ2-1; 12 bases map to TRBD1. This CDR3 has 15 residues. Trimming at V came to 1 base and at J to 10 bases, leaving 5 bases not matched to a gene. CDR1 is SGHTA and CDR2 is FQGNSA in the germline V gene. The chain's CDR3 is CASSLEGQGAGEQFF. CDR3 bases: TGTGCCAGCAGCTTAGAGGGACAGGGGGCTGGGGAGCAGTTCTTC.

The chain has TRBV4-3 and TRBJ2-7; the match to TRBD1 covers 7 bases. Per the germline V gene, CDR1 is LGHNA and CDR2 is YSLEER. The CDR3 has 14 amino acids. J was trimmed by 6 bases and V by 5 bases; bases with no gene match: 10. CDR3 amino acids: CASSATDRLFEQYV. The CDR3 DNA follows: TGCGCCAGCAGCGCCACGGACAGGTTGTTCGAGCAGTACGTC.

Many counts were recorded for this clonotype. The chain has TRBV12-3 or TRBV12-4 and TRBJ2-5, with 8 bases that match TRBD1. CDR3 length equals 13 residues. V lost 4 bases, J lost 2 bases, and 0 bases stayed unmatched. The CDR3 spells CASSWTGQETQYF. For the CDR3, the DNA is TGTGCCAGCAGTTGGACAGGGCAAGAGACCCAGTACTTC.

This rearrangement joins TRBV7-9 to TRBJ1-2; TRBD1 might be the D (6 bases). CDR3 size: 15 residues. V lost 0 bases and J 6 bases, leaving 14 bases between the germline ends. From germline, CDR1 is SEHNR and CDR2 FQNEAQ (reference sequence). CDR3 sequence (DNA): TGTGCCAGCAGCTTAGCGACGACGGGGGCGAATGGCTACACCTTC. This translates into CASSLATTGANGYTF.

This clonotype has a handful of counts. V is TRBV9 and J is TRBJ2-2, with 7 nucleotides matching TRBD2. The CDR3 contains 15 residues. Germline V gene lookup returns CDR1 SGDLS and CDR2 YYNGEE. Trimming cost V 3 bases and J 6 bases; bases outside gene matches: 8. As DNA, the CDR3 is TGTGCCAGCAGCGAAAGCGGGGTCCGGGCCGGGGAGCTGTTTTTT. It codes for CASSESGVRAGELFF.